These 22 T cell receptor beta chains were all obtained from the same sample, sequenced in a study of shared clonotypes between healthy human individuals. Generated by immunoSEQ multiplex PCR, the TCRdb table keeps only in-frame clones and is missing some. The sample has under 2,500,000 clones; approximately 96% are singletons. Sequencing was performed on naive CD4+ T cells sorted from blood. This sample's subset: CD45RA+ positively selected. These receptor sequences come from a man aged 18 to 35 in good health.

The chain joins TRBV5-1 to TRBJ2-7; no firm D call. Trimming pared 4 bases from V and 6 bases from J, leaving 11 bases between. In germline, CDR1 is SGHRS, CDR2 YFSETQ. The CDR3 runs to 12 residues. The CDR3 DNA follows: TGCGCCAGCAGCCGTGACATGTCCGAGCAGTACTTC. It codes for CASSRDMSEQYF.

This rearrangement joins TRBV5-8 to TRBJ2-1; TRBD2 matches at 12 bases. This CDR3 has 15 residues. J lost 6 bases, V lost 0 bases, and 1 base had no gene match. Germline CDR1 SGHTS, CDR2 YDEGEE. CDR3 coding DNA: TGTGCCAGCAGCTTGGGACTAGCGGGGGTCAATGAGCAGTTCTTC. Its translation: CASSLGLAGVNEQFF. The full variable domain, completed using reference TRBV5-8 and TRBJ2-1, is EAGVTQSPTHLIKTRGQQATLRCSPISGHTSVYWYQQALGLGLQFLLWYDEGEERNRGNFPPRFSGRQFPNYSSELNVNALELEDSALYLCASSLGLAGVNEQFFGPGTRLTVL.

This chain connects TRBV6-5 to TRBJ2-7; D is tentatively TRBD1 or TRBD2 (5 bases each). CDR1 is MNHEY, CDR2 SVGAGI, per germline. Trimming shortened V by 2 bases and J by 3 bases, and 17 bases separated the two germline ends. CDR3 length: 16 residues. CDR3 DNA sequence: TGTGCCAGCAGTTACATCCGGGGCGCATCCCTCTACGAGCAGTACTTC. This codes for CASSYIRGASLYEQYF.

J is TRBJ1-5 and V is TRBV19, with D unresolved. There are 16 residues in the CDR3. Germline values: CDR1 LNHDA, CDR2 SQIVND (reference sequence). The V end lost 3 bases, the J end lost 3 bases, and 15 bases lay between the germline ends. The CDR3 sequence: CASSILSAGNNQPQHF. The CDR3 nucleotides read TGTGCCAGTAGTATCTTATCGGCGGGAAACAATCAGCCCCAGCATTTT.

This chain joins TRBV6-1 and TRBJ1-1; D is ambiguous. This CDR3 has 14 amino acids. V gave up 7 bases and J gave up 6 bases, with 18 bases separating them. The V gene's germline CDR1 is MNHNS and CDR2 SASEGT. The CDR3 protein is CASKYGGSGSEAFF. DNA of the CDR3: TGTGCCAGCAAGTACGGAGGGTCGGGGTCTGAAGCTTTCTTT.

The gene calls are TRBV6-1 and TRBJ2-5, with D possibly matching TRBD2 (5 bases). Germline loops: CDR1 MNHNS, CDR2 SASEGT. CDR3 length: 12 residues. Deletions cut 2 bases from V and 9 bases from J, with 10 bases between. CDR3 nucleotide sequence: TGTGCCAGCAGTGAATCCATCGGGGCCCAGTACTTC. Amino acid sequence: CASSESIGAQYF.

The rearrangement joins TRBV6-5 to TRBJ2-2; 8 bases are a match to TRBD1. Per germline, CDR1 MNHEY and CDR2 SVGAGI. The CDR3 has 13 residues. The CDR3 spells CSTRGQETGELFF. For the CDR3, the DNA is TGTTCGACGCGGGGACAGGAGACCGGGGAGCTGTTTTTT.

The CDR3 DNA reads as TGTGCCAGCAGCTTAATGGACAGTCCCATGTCCCGGACTGAAGCTTTCTTT. Its protein product is CASSLMDSPMSRTEAFF. The V call is TRBV7-6, the J call TRBJ1-1, with D perhaps TRBD1 (6 bases). Per germline, CDR1 SGHVS and CDR2 FNYEAQ. Deletions cut 2 bases from V and 5 bases from J, with 21 bases between. This CDR3 is 17 amino acids long.

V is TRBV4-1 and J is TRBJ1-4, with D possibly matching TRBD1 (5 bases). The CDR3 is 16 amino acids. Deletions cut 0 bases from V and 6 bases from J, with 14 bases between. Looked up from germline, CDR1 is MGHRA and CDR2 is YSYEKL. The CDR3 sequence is CASSQDIGAGHEKLFF. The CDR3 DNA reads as TGCGCCAGCAGCCAAGATATTGGGGCAGGGCATGAAAAACTGTTTTTT.

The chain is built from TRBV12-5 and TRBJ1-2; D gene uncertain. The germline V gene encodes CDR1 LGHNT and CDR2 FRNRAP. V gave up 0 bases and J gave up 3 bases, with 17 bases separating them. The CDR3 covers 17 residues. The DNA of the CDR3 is TGTGCTAGTGGTTTGGTGGCGGGGTCCCTGGTTGACTATGGCTACACCTTC. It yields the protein CASGLVAGSLVDYGYTF.

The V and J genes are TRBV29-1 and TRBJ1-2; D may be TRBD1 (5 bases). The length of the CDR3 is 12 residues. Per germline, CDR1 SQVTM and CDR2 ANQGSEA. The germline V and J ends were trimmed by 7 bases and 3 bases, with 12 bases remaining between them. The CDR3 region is CSADGGDYGYTF. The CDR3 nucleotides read TGCAGCGCGGACGGGGGGGACTATGGCTACACCTTC. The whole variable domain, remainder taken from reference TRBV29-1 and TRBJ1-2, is SAVISQKPSRDICQRGTSLTIQCQVDSQVTMMFWYRQQPGQSLTLIATANQGSEATYESGFVIDKFPISRPNLTFSTLTVSNMSPEDSSIYLCSADGGDYGYTFGSGTRLTVV.

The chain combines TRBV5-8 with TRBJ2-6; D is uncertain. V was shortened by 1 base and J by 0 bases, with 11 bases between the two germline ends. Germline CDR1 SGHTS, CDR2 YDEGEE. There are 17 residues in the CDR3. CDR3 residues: CASSLMRTDSGANVLTF. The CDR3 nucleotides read TGTGCCAGCAGCTTGATGCGGACCGACTCTGGGGCCAACGTCCTGACTTTC.

The CDR3 region is CAWSVSGVGEQYF. The DNA of the CDR3 is TGTGCCTGGAGTGTGTCAGGGGTTGGCGAGCAGTACTTC. The rearrangement links TRBV30 to TRBJ2-7, with TRBD1 as a possible D gene (6 bases). This CDR3 is 13 amino acids long. Trimming took 0 bases from V and 6 from J, leaving 12 bases between them. Germline assignment: CDR1 GTSNPN and CDR2 SVGIG (reference sequence).

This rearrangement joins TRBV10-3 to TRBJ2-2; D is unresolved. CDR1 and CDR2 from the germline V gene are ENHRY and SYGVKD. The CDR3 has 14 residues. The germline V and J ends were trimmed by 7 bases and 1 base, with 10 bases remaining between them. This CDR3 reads CAIKTDMNTGELFF. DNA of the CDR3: TGTGCCATCAAAACTGATATGAACACCGGGGAGCTGTTTTTT.

CDR3 sequence reads: CASSWEQFAITEAFF. In nucleotides, the CDR3 is TGTGCCAGCAGCTGGGAACAGTTCGCAATCACTGAAGCTTTCTTT. The chain is built from TRBV7-9 and TRBJ1-1, with D unresolved. Deletions cut 4 bases from V and 4 bases from J, with 16 bases between. The CDR3 loop spans 15 amino acids. Germline values: CDR1 SEHNR, CDR2 FQNEAQ (reference sequence).

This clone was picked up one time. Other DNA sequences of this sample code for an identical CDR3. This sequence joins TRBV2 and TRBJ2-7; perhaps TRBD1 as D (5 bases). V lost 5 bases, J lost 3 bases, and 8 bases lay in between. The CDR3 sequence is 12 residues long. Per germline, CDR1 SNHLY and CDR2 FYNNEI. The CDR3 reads CASSRQGYEQYF. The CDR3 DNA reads TGTGCCAGCAGTCGTCAGGGCTACGAGCAGTACTTC. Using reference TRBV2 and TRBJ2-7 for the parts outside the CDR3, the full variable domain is EPEVTQTPSHQVTQMGQEVILRCVPISNHLYFYWYRQILGQKVEFLVSFYNNEISEKSEIFDDQFSVERPDGSNFTLKIRSTKLEDSAMYFCASSRQGYEQYFGPGTRLTVT.

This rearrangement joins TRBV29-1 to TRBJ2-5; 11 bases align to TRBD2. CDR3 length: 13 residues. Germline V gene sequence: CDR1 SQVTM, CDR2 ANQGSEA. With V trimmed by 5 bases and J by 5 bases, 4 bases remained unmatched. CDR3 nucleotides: TGCAGCGTTCTAGCGGGAGGACGGGAGACCCAGTACTTC. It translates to CSVLAGGRETQYF. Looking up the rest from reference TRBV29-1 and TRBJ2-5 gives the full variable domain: SAVISQKPSRDICQRGTSLTIQCQVDSQVTMMFWYRQQPGQSLTLIATANQGSEATYESGFVIDKFPISRPNLTFSTLTVSNMSPEDSSIYLCSVLAGGRETQYFGPGTRLLVL.

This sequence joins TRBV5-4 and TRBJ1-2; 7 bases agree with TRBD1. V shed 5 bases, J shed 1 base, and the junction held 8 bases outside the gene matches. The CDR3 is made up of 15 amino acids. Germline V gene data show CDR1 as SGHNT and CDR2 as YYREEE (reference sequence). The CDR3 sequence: CASRTAGTVNYGYTF. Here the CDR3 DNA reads TGTGCCAGCAGAACCGCCGGGACAGTTAACTATGGCTACACCTTC.

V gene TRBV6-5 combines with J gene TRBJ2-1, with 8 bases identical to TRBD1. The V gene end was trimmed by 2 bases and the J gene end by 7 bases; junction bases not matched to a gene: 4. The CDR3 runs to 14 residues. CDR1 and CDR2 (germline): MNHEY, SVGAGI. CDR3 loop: CASSYLDRGNEQFF. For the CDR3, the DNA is TGTGCCAGCAGTTACCTCGACAGGGGTAATGAGCAGTTCTTC.

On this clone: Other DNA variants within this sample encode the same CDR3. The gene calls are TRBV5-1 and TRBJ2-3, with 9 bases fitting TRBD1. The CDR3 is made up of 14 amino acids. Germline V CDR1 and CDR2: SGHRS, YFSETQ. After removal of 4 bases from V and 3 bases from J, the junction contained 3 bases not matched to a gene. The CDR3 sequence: CASSPGQGTDTQYF. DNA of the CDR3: TGCGCCAGCAGCCCGGGACAGGGTACAGATACGCAGTATTTT. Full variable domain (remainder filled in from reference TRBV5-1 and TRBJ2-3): KAGVTQTPRYLIKTRGQQVTLSCSPISGHRSVSWYQQTPGQGLQFLFEYFSETQRNKGNFPGRFSGRQFSNSRSEMNVSTLELGDSALYLCASSPGQGTDTQYFGPGTRLTVL.

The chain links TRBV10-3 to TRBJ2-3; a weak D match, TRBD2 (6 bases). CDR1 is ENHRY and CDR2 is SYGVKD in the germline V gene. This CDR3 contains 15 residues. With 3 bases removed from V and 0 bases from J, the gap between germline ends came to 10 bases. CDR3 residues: CAISDALASTDTQYF. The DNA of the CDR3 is TGTGCCATCAGTGACGCGCTAGCGAGCACAGATACGCAGTATTTT.

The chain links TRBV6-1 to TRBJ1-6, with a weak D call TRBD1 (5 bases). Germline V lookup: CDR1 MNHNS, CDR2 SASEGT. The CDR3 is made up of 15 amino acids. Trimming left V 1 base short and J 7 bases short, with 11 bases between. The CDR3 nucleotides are TGTGCCAGCAGTGAAGTTCAGGGTTTGAATTCACCCCTCCACTTT. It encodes CASSEVQGLNSPLHF.